The present entry profiles one T cell receptor beta chain with its context. TCRdb's table, derived via immunoSEQ multiplex PCR, lists solely in-frame clones and lacks some. The sample carries under 400,000 clones, 93% recorded once. The entry originates in a study of brain T cells in children with intractable seizures. Per germline, CDR1 SQVTM and CDR2 ANQGSEA. The V end was cut by 8 bases, the J end by 4 bases, with 5 bases between. The CDR3 contains 9 residues. Described time point: blood from clinic visit 5 months post-surgery; TSC patient then seizure free. The sequenced cases were selected for having the highest brain T cell transcript signatures.

This TCR came from a boy less than two years old with tuberous sclerosis and intractable seizures. The sequenced sample was peripheral blood, obtained 4 to 5 months after surgery. The rearrangement uses TRBV29-1 and TRBJ2-5; unclear D gene. CDR3 bases: TGCAGCACGGGAGAGACCCAGTACTTC. Protein sequence: CSTGETQYF.